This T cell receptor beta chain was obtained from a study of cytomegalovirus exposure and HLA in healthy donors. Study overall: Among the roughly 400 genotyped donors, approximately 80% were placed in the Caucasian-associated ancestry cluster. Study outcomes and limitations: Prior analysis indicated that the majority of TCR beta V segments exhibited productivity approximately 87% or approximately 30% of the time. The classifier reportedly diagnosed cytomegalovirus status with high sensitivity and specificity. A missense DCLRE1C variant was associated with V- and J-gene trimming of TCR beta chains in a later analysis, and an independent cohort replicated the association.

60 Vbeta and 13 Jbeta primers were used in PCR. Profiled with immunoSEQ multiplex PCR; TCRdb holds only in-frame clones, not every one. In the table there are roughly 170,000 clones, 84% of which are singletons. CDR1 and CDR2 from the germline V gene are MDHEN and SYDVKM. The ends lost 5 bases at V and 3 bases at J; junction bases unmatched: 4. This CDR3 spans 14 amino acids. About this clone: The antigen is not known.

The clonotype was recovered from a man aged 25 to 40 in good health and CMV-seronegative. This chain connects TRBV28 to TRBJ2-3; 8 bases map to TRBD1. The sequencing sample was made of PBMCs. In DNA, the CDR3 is TGTGCCAGCAGTAGGACAGGGACTACAGATACGCAGTATTTT. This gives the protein CASSRTGTTDTQYF. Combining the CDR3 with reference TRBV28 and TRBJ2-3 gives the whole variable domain DVKVTQSSRYLVKRTGEKVFLECVQDMDHENMFWYRQDPGLGLRLIYFSYDVKMKEKGDIPEGYSVSREKKERFSLILESASTNQTSMYLCASSRTGTTDTQYFGPGTRLTVL.